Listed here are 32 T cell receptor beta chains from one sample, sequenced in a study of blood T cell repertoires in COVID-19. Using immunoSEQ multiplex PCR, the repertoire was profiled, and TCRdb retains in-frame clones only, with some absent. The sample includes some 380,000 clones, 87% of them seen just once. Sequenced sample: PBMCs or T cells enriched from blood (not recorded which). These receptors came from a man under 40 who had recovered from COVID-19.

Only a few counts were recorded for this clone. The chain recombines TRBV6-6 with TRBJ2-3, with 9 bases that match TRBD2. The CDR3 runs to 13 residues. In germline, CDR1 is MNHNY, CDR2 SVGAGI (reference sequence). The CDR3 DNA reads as TGTGCAGGGCGGGGGGGGAACACAGATACGCAGTATTTT. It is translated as CAGRGGNTDTQYF.

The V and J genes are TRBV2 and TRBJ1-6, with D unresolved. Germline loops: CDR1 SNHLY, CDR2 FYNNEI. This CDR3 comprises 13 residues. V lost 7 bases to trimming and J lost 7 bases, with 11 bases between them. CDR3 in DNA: TGTGCCAGCACCTCAGGCGCCAATTCACCCCTCCACTTT. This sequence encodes CASTSGANSPLHF. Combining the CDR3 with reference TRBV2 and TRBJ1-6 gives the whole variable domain EPEVTQTPSHQVTQMGQEVILRCVPISNHLYFYWYRQILGQKVEFLVSFYNNEISEKSEIFDDQFSVERPDGSNFTLKIRSTKLEDSAMYFCASTSGANSPLHFGNGTRLTVT.

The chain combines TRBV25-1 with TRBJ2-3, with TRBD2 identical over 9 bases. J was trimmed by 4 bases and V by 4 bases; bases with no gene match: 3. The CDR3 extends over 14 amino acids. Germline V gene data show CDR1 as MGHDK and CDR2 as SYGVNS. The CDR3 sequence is CASSVGGGADTQYF. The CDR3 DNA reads TGTGCCAGCAGTGTCGGCGGGGGGGCAGATACGCAGTATTTT.

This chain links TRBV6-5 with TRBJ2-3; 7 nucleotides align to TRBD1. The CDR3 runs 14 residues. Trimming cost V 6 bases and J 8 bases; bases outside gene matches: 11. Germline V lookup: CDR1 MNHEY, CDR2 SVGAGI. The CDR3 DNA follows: TGTGCCAGCAGAGGGACAGAGATAGTAGCTACGCAGTATTTT. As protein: CASRGTEIVATQYF.

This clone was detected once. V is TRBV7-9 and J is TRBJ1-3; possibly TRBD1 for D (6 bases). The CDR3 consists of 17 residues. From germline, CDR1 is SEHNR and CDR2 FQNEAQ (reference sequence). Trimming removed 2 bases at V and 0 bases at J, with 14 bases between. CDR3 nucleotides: TGTGCCAGCAGCTTAAGAGGTGGGACAAACTCTGGAAACACCATATATTTT. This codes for CASSLRGGTNSGNTIYF. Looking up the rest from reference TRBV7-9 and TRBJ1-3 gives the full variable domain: DTGVSQNPRHKITKRGQNVTFRCDPISEHNRLYWYRQTLGQGPEFLTYFQNEAQLEKSRLLSDRFSAERPKGSFSTLEIQRTEQGDSAMYLCASSLRGGTNSGNTIYFGEGSWLTVV.

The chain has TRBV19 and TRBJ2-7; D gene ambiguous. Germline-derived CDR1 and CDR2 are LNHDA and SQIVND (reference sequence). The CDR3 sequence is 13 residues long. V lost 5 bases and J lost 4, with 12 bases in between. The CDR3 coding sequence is TGTGCCAGTAGTCCTCCGGGTTATTACGAGCAGTACTTC. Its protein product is CASSPPGYYEQYF.

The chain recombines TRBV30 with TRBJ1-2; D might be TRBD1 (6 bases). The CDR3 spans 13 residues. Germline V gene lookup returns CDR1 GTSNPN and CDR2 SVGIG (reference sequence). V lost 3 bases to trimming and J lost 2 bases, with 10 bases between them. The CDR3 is CAWRPTGNYGYTF. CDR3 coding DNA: TGTGCCTGGAGACCCACAGGGAACTATGGCTACACCTTC.

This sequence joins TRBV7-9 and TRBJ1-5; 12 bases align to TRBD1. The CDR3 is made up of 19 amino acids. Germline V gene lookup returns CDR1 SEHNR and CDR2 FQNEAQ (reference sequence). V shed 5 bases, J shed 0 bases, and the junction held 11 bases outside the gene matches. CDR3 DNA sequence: TGTGCCAGCAGCCCTACCGGGACAGGGGGCCTGTATAGCAATCAGCCCCAGCATTTT. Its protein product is CASSPTGTGGLYSNQPQHF.

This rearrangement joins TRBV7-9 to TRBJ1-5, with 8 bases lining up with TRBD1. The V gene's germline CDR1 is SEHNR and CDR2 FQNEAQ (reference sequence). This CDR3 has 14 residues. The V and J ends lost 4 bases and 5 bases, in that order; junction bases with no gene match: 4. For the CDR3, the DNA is TGTGCCAGCAGCTCCCAGGGGGCGTATCAGCCCCAGCATTTT. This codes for CASSSQGAYQPQHF. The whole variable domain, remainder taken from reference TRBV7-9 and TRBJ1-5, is DTGVSQNPRHKITKRGQNVTFRCDPISEHNRLYWYRQTLGQGPEFLTYFQNEAQLEKSRLLSDRFSAERPKGSFSTLEIQRTEQGDSAMYLCASSSQGAYQPQHFGDGTRLSIL.

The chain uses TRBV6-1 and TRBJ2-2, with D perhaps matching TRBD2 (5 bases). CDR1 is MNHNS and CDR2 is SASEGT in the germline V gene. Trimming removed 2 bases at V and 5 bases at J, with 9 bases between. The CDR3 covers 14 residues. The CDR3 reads CASSEKPGTGELFF. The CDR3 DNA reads TGTGCCAGCAGTGAAAAGCCGGGGACCGGGGAGCTGTTTTTT.

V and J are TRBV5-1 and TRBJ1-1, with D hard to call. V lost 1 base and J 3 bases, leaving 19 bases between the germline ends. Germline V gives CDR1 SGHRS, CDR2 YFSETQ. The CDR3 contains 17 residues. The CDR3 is CASSLFNPQEMYTEAFF. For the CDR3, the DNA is TGCGCCAGCAGCTTGTTCAACCCCCAAGAGATGTACACTGAAGCTTTCTTT.

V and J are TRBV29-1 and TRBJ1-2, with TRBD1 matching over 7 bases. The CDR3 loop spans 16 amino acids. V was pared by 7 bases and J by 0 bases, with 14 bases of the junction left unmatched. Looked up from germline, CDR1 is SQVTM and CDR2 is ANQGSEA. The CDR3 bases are TGCAGCGCCGACAGGGAACCCCGGTCCGCTAACTATGGCTACACCTTC. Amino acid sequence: CSADREPRSANYGYTF. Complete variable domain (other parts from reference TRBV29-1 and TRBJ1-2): SAVISQKPSRDICQRGTSLTIQCQVDSQVTMMFWYRQQPGQSLTLIATANQGSEATYESGFVIDKFPISRPNLTFSTLTVSNMSPEDSSIYLCSADREPRSANYGYTFGSGTRLTVV.

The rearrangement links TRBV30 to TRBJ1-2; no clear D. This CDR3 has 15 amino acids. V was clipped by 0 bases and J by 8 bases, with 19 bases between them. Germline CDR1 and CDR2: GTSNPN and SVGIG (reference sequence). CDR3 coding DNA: TGTGCCTGGAGTGTACGATTAGGCGGGATGGGAGGCTACACCTTC. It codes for CAWSVRLGGMGGYTF.

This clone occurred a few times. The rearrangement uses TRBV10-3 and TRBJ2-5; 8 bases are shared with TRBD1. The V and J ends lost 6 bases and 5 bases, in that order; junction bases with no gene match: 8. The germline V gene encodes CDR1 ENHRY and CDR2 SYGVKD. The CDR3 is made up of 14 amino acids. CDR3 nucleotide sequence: TGTGCCATCAGCCTGACAGGGGCCGAGGAGACCCAGTACTTC. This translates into CAISLTGAEETQYF.

DNA of the CDR3: TGTGCCAGCAGCCAGGGACAGCCTAACAATCAGCCCCAGCATTTT. Encoded protein: CASSQGQPNNQPQHF. The chain couples TRBV7-9 to TRBJ1-5, with 7 bases aligning to TRBD1. Per germline, CDR1 SEHNR and CDR2 FQNEAQ (reference sequence). The CDR3 extends over 15 amino acids. With V trimmed by 5 bases and J by 3 bases, 7 bases remained unmatched.

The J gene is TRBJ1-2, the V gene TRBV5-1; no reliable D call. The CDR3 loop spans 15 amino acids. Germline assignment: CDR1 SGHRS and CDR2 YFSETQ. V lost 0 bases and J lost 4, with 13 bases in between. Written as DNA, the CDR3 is TGCGCCAGCAGCTTGGAGGCAGGCTCGAGCTATGGCTACACCTTC. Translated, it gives CASSLEAGSSYGYTF.

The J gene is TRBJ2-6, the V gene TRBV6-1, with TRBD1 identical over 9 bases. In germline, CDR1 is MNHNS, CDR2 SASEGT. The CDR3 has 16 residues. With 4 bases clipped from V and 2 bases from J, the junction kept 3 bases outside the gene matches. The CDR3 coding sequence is TGTGCCAGCAGTGGAACAGGGGGCCCTGGGGCCAACGTCCTGACTTTC. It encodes CASSGTGGPGANVLTF.

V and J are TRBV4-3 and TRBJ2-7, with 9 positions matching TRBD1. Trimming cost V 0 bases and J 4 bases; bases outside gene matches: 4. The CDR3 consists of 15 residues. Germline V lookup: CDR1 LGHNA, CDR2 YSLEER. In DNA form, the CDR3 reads TGCGCCAGCAGCCAAGATGGACAGGGGCTTTACGAGCAGTACTTC. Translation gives CASSQDGQGLYEQYF.

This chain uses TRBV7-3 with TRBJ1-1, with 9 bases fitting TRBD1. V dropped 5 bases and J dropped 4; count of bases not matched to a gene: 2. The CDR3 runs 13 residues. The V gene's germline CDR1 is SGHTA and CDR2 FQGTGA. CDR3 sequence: CASSTDRGTEAFF. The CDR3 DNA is TGTGCCAGCAGCACGGACAGGGGCACTGAAGCTTTCTTT.

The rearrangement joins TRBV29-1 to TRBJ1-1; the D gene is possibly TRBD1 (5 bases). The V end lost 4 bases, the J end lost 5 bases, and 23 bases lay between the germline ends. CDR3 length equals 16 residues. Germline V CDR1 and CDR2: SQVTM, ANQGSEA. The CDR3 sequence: CSVGGVDTGVGTEAFF. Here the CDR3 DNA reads TGCAGCGTTGGAGGAGTGGACACGGGGGTGGGAACTGAAGCTTTCTTT. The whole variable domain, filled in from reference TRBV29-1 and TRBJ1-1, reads SAVISQKPSRDICQRGTSLTIQCQVDSQVTMMFWYRQQPGQSLTLIATANQGSEATYESGFVIDKFPISRPNLTFSTLTVSNMSPEDSSIYLCSVGGVDTGVGTEAFFGQGTRLTVV.

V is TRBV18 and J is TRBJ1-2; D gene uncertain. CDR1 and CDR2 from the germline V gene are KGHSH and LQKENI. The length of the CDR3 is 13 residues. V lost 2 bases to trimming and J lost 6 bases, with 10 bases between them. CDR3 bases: TGTGCCAGCTCACCAGGGCTTCTAAATGGCTACACCTTC. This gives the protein CASSPGLLNGYTF.

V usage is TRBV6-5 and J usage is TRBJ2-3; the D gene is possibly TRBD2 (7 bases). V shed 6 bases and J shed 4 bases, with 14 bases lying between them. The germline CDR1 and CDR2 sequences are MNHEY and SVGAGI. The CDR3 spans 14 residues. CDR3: CASREGGGPDTQYF. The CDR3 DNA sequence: TGTGCCAGCAGGGAGGGGGGGGGCCCAGATACGCAGTATTTT.

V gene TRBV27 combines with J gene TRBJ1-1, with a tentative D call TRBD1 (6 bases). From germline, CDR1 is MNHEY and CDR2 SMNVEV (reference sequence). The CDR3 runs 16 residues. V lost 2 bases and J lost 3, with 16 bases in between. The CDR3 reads CASSLGGRVFDTEAFF. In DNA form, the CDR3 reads TGTGCCAGCAGTTTAGGGGGCAGGGTTTTTGACACTGAAGCTTTCTTT.

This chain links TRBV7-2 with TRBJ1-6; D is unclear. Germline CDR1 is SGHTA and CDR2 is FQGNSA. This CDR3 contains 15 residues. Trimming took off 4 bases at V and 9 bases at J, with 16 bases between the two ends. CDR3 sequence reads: CASSSSRHPTSPLHF. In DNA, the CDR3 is TGTGCCAGCAGCTCTAGTCGGCATCCCACTTCACCCCTCCACTTT.

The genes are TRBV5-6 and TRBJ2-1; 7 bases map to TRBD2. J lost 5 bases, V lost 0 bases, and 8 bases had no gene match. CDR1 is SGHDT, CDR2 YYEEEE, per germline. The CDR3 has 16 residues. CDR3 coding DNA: TGTGCCAGCAGCTTGGGTTTGGGGGGGAACCACAATGAGCAGTTCTTC. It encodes CASSLGLGGNHNEQFF.

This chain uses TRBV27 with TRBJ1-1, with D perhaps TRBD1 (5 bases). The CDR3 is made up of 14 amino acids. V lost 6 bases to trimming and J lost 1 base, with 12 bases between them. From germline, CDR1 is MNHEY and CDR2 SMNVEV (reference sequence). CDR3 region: CASSRIQGNTEAFF. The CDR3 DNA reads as TGTGCCAGCAGCCGCATTCAGGGGAACACTGAAGCTTTCTTT.

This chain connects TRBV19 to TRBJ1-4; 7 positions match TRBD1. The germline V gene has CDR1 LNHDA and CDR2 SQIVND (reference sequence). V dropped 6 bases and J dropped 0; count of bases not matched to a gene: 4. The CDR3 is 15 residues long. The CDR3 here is CASRPTGATNEKLFF. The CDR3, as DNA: TGTGCCAGTAGACCAACAGGGGCAACTAATGAAAAACTGTTTTTT.

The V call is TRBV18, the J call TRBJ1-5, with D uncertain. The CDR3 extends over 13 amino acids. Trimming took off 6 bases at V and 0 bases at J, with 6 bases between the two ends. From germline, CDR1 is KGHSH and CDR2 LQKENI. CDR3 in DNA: TGTGCCAGCTCTGAGGCTAGCAATCAGCCCCAGCATTTT. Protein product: CASSEASNQPQHF.

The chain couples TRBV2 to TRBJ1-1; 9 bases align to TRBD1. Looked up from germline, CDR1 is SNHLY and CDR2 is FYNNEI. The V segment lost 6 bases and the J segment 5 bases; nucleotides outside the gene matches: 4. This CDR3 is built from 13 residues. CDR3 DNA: TGTGCCAGCAGAGGGACAGGGACGACTGAAGCTTTCTTT. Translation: CASRGTGTTEAFF.

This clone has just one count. CDR3 protein: CASSDAGEAPYYGYTF. As DNA, the CDR3 is TGTGCCAGCAGTGATGCCGGGGAGGCACCCTACTATGGCTACACCTTC. The chain combines TRBV25-1 with TRBJ1-2; D is ambiguous. Germline CDR1 MGHDK, CDR2 SYGVNS. This CDR3 spans 16 amino acids. V lost 3 bases, J lost 3 bases, and 17 bases lay in between.

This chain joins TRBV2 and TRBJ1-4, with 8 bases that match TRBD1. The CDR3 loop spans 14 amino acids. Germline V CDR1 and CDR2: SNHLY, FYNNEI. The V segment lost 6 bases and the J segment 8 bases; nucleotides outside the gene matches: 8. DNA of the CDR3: TGTGCCAGCAGAGGACAGGGAAGGTGGGAAAAACTGTTTTTT. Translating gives CASRGQGRWEKLFF. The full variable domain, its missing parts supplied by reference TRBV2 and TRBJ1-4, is EPEVTQTPSHQVTQMGQEVILRCVPISNHLYFYWYRQILGQKVEFLVSFYNNEISEKSEIFDDQFSVERPDGSNFTLKIRSTKLEDSAMYFCASRGQGRWEKLFFGSGTQLSVL.

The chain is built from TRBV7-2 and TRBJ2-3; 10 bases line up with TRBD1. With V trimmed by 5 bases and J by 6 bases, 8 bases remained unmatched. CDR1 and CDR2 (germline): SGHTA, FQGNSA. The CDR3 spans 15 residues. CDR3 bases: TGTGCCAGCAGCCCTGAGGACAGGGGGTACGATACGCAGTATTTT. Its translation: CASSPEDRGYDTQYF.